These T cell receptor beta chains were read from a single sample in a study of graft-versus-host responses after intestinal transplantation. Sequencing was performed with immunoSEQ multiplex PCR; in TCRdb, only in-frame clones are kept and a portion is missing. Among tens of thousands of clones listed, 94% were seen once. What these receptors recognize is not known. The sample consisted of unstimulated CD4+ T cells sorted from spleen or lymph node cells, taken before transplant. These TCRs come from a human donor who was the organ donor for an intestinal transplant. CDR3s include the opening cysteine and the closing phenylalanine or tryptophan. Each record gives: V gene, clone size, D gene, J gene, CDR3 protein, CDR3 DNA. D genes are given only for firm matches. Clone size is given for some rows only: seen once, a few or many times, or a class if the clone is expanded.

TRBV28	-	TRBD1	TRBJ1-2	CASSSGGTYGYTF	TGTGCCAGCAGTTCAGGGGGTACCTATGGCTACACCTTC
TRBV7-2	-	TRBD1	TRBJ2-3	CASSSRTGVGTDTQYF	TGTGCCAGCAGCTCCCGGACAGGGGTTGGCACAGATACGCAGTATTTT
TRBV7-8	-	TRBD1	TRBJ1-5	CASSLATGEDQPQHF	TGTGCCAGCAGCTTAGCTACAGGGGAGGATCAGCCCCAGCATTTT
TRBV10-3	-	-	TRBJ1-6	CAIRDSGFRNSPLHF	TGTGCCATCAGGGACTCAGGGTTCAGGAATTCACCCCTCCACTTT
TRBV28	few	-	TRBJ1-5	CASSLSGGGQPQHF	TGTGCCAGCAGTTTATCGGGGGGGGGTCAGCCCCAGCATTTT
TRBV10-2	-	-	TRBJ1-2	CASSEGSNYGYTF	TGCGCCAGCAGTGAGGGCAGTAACTATGGCTACACCTTC
TRBV6-1	-	TRBD1	TRBJ2-3	CATGGQGASSDTQYF	TGTGCCACCGGGGGCCAGGGGGCGTCGTCAGATACGCAGTATTTT
TRBV28	-	-	TRBJ1-4	CASNLRGIRLFF	TGTGCCAGCAACCTTAGGGGGATTAGACTGTTTTTT
TRBV25-1	-	TRBD1	TRBJ1-1	CASGVTGGGTEAFF	TGTGCCAGCGGGGTGACAGGGGGGGGCACTGAGGCTTTCTTT
TRBV19	-	TRBD1	TRBJ1-6	CASSVDRGYVSPLHF	TGTGCCAGTAGTGTGGACAGGGGCTATGTTTCACCCCTCCACTTT
TRBV5-4	-	TRBD1	TRBJ2-5	CASMGTGGKETQYF	TGTGCCAGCATGGGGACAGGGGGTAAAGAGACCCAGTACTTC
TRBV19	-	TRBD2	TRBJ2-2	CAVSGLAGGAGELFF	TGTGCCGTCAGCGGACTAGCGGGGGGCGCCGGGGAGCTGTTTTTT
TRBV5-6	-	TRBD1	TRBJ2-5	CASSLRARGPGETQYF	TGTGCCAGCAGCTTGAGGGCCAGGGGGCCGGGGGAGACCCAGTACTTC
TRBV9	-	-	TRBJ2-2	CASSVDLYTGELFF	TGTGCCAGCAGCGTAGATCTGTACACCGGGGAGCTGTTTTTT
TRBV5-4	-	-	TRBJ1-6	CASSFLDNSPLHF	TGTGCCAGCAGCTTTCTGGACAATTCACCCCTCCACTTT
TRBV28	-	TRBD1	TRBJ1-2	CASAGQAPYGYTF	TGTGCCAGCGCCGGACAGGCGCCCTATGGCTACACCTTC
TRBV6-1	-	-	TRBJ1-2	CASNGGYGYTF	TGTGCCAGCAATGGGGGGTATGGCTACACCTTC
TRBV5-1	-	TRBD2	TRBJ2-1	CASSLEAGGPYNEQFF	TGCGCCAGCAGCTTGGAAGCGGGGGGCCCCTACAATGAGCAGTTCTTC
TRBV6-5	-	TRBD1	TRBJ1-2	CASKQPGQGTGYTF	TGTGCCAGCAAACAGCCGGGACAGGGTACTGGCTACACCTTC
TRBV6-6	few	-	TRBJ1-2	CASNRAPDYGYTF	TGTGCCAGTAACAGAGCACCGGACTATGGCTACACCTTC
TRBV5-1	-	-	TRBJ1-2	CASSDGGVSYGYTF	TGCGCCAGCAGCGACGGGGGCGTTTCCTATGGCTACACCTTC
TRBV19	-	-	TRBJ1-5	CASSTGVGNQPQHF	TGTGCCAGTAGTACAGGGGTTGGCAATCAGCCCCAGCATTTT
TRBV30	-	-	TRBJ1-2	CAWSPIRPYGYTF	TGTGCCTGGAGTCCTATCCGACCCTATGGCTACACCTTC
TRBV5-8	-	-	TRBJ2-7	CASSLEAGTYEQYF	TGTGCCAGCAGCTTGGAGGCGGGTACCTACGAGCAGTACTTC
TRBV7-8	-	-	TRBJ2-7	CASSLVRTVEYEQYF	TGTGCCAGCAGCTTAGTAAGGACAGTGGAGTACGAGCAGTACTTC
TRBV28	-	-	TRBJ2-1	CTSSSTRQPSSYNEQFF	TGTACCAGCAGTTCCACCCGGCAGCCGAGCTCCTACAATGAGCAGTTCTTC
TRBV28	-	-	TRBJ2-7	CASSSDIYEQYF	TGTGCCAGCAGTTCGGACATCTACGAGCAGTACTTC
TRBV4-1	-	-	TRBJ2-7	CASSLSGARYEQYF	TGCGCCAGCAGCCTTTCGGGAGCCCGCTACGAGCAGTACTTC
TRBV28	-	-	TRBJ1-1	CASSLGGAAFF	TGTGCCAGCAGTTTAGGAGGGGCAGCTTTCTTT
TRBV7-2	-	TRBD1	TRBJ2-6	CASSPGTGLSGANVLTF	TGTGCCAGCAGCCCCGGGACAGGCCTCTCTGGGGCCAACGTCCTGACTTTC
TRBV2	once	-	TRBJ2-6	CATGGSGANVLTF	TGTGCCACCGGGGGCTCTGGGGCCAACGTCCTGACTTTC
TRBV4-3	-	-	TRBJ1-5	CASSPDHSNQPQHF	TGCGCCAGCAGCCCGGATCATAGCAATCAGCCCCAGCATTTT
TRBV28	-	TRBD2	TRBJ2-7	CASIYSGGTYEQYF	TGTGCCAGCATTTATAGCGGGGGGACCTACGAGCAGTACTTC
TRBV19	-	-	TRBJ1-2	CASRSQDDYGYTF	TGTGCCAGTAGGAGTCAGGATGACTATGGCTACACCTTC
TRBV6-6	-	TRBD1	TRBJ1-2	CARGQGTYGYTF	TGTGCCAGGGGACAGGGGACTTATGGCTACACCTTC
TRBV28	few	-	TRBJ1-1	CASSLSQGLAEAFF	TGTGCCAGCAGTTTATCACAGGGACTGGCTGAAGCTTTCTTT
TRBV7-9	-	-	TRBJ2-1	CASSLAFQDSFNEQFF	TGTGCCAGCAGCTTAGCGTTCCAGGACAGCTTCAATGAGCAGTTCTTC
TRBV19	-	TRBD1	TRBJ2-7	CASSQPGQALYEQYF	TGTGCCAGTAGTCAACCGGGACAGGCTCTCTACGAGCAGTACTTC
TRBV28	-	-	TRBJ1-4	CASSPDLNEKLFF	TGTGCCAGCAGCCCGGACCTTAATGAAAAACTGTTTTTT
TRBV28	-	-	TRBJ2-1	CASSFFLGVGGSWDEQFF	TGTGCCAGCAGTTTTTTCCTCGGGGTCGGAGGGTCGTGGGATGAGCAGTTCTTC
TRBV5-1	once	-	TRBJ1-1	CASSRTGSDTEAFF	TGCGCCAGCAGCAGAACAGGGTCGGACACTGAAGCTTTCTTT
TRBV18	-	-	TRBJ1-2	CASSEGVGYGYTF	TGTGCCAGCTCAGAGGGGGTAGGATATGGCTACACCTTC
TRBV2	-	-	TRBJ2-7	CASSDSRPLSYEQYF	TGTGCCAGCAGTGACTCTCGACCTCTCTCCTACGAGCAGTACTTC
TRBV18	-	-	TRBJ1-3	CASSPTTVGSPGNTIYF	TGTGCCAGCTCACCTACGACTGTAGGGTCTCCTGGAAACACCATATATTTT
TRBV2	-	TRBD1	TRBJ2-1	CASRYPRDRGLDEQFF	TGTGCCAGCAGATACCCTCGGGACAGGGGTTTGGATGAGCAGTTCTTC
TRBV9	-	TRBD1	TRBJ1-2	CASSGRQGSGYTF	TGTGCCAGCAGCGGAAGACAGGGCTCTGGCTACACCTTC
TRBV6-5	-	-	TRBJ1-2	CASSYSRGAANYGYTF	TGTGCCAGCAGTTACTCGCGGGGGGCCGCGAACTATGGCTACACCTTC
TRBV2	-	-	TRBJ2-1	CASTAYNEQFF	TGTGCCAGCACCGCCTACAATGAGCAGTTCTTC
TRBV27	-	TRBD2	TRBJ2-1	CASRVLAGGNNEQFF	TGTGCCAGCAGGGTTCTAGCGGGGGGTAACAATGAGCAGTTCTTC
TRBV5-8	-	-	TRBJ1-1	CASSLVGGGTEAFF	TGTGCCAGCAGCTTGGTTGGGGGGGGCACTGAAGCTTTCTTT
TRBV5-1	-	-	TRBJ2-5	CASSLGSSAQKETQYF	TGCGCCAGCAGCTTGGGTTCTAGCGCGCAAAAAGAGACCCAGTACTTC
TRBV9	few	TRBD2	TRBJ2-1	CASNVGGVSYNEQFF	TGTGCCAGCAACGTTGGGGGGGTCTCCTACAATGAGCAGTTCTTC
TRBV2	-	-	TRBJ2-7	CASSNYEQYF	TGTGCCAGCAGTAACTACGAGCAGTACTTC